This T cell receptor (beta chain) stems from a study of blood T cell repertoires in COVID-19. Study background: Acute and convalescent COVID-19 specimens originated in the United States, Italy and Spain.

The study recruited exposed participants who had met a COVID-19 case within 2 weeks before entry. CDR1 SNHLY and CDR2 FYNNEI come from the germline V gene. The CDR3 has 15 residues. V lost 6 bases, J lost 6 bases, and 15 bases lay in between. Here immunoSEQ multiplex PCR was the method, and the copy in TCRdb shows in-frame clones only, minus some. The sample contains 250,000 or so clones, 80% to 90% of which appear only once. The genes are TRBV2 and TRBJ1-6; perhaps TRBD1 as D (6 bases). This sequence was found in a middle-aged woman who had been exposed to COVID-19. Material: PBMCs or T cells enriched from blood (not recorded which). The CDR3 nucleotides read TGTGCCAGCAGATCCCGGGACATATTTAATTCACCCCTCCACTTT. This translates into CASRSRDIFNSPLHF.